This T cell receptor (beta chain) was documented in a study of blood T cell repertoires in COVID-19. Overall study: Sources were T cells, B-cell-depleted T cells, or PBMCs; the material itself was cDNA or gDNA.

The CDR3 loop spans 15 amino acids. From germline, CDR1 is SGHRS and CDR2 YFSETQ. With V trimmed by 7 bases and J by 3 bases, 5 bases remained unmatched. There are a few counts of this clone. The Seattle patients joined while their infection was active and were tracked longitudinally afterward. The table came from immunoSEQ multiplex PCR; TCRdb's copy has only in-frame clones and leaves some out. This sample has about 62,000 clones, with roughly nine tenths found just once. The source material was peripheral blood. This chain joins TRBV5-1 and TRBJ1-6; 9 bases agree with TRBD1. The receptor was derived from a woman aged 55-70 years with COVID-19, enrolled during active disease. Here the CDR3 DNA reads TGCGCCAGCCGGCCGGACAGGGGCTATAATTCACCCCTCCACTTT. It yields the protein CASRPDRGYNSPLHF.